The TCR beta chain described here comes from a study of tumor-infiltrating lymphocytes in primary liver carcinoma. Whole-study results and caveats: Relative to tumor region pairs, the tumor-adjacent and tumor-blood pairs showed overlap that was lower. A significantly higher top-250-clone fraction was recorded for tumors than for blood (p = 0.039).

Scientists recovered RNA and DNA together from around 20-30 mg of unsorted bulk tissue. Each participant had primary liver carcinoma, and surgical resection was the treatment. Regarding this clonotype: Its antigen is unknown. Its ends do not fully match the called genes, so a read error is possible.

Total RNA amounting to roughly 450 ng was the source from which TCR beta cDNA was made with a constant-region primer. The TCR beta library was amplified through three nested multiplex PCR rounds in a modified ARM-PCR procedure. TCRdb used MiXCR to reprocess the multiplex PCR reads, holding one entry per CDR3 protein. The profile shows under 130,000 distinct CDR3 sequences, roughly 85% of them singletons. This receptor was obtained from a man in his forties with primary liver carcinoma and hepatitis B virus infection. Material for sequencing was liver tumor tissue from sampling region 3. The subset denotes: tumor region T3, left-lateral pole.

CDR3 protein: CSALNTEVLF. CDR3 sequence (DNA): TGCAGCGCCCTGAACACTGAAGTTTTATTT. The chain is built from TRBV29-1 and TRBJ1-1, with no clear D. The CDR3 contains 10 residues. Germline loops: CDR1 SQVTM, CDR2 ANQGSEA.